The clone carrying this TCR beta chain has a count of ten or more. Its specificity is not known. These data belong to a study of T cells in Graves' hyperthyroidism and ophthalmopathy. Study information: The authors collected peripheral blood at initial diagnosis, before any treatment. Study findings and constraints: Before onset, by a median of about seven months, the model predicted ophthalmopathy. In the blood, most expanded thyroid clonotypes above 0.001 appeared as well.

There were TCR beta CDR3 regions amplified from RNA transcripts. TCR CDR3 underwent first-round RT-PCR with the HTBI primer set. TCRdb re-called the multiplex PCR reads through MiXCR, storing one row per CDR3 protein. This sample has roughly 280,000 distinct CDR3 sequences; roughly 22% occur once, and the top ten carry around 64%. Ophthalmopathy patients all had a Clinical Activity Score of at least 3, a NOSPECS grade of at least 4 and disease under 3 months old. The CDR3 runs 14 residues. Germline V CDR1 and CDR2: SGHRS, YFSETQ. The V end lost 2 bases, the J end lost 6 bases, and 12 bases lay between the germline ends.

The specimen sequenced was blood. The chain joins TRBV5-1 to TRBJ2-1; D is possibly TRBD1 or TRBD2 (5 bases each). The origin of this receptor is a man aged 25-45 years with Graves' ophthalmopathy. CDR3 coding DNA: TGCGCCAGCAGCTTCGGGACGGGATCCAATGAGCAGTTCTTC. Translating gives CASSFGTGSNEQFF.